The clone carrying this TCR beta chain was detected a few times. Its target is not known. This sample was included in a study of regulatory T cells in long-lasting Graves disease. The time point was: persistent/refractory GD, antithyroid drugs over 5 years with positive TRAb. Preparation of the TCR library used RNA extracted from PBMCs. Arm-PCR of CDR3 regions with iRepertoire HTBI primers generated TCR beta libraries. TCRdb re-derived calls from the multiplex PCR reads in MiXCR, one entry per CDR3 protein. The data contain roughly 500,000 distinct CDR3 sequences, 20% to 25% of them seen just once; the ten biggest clones take up roughly 13%. V was cut by 0 bases and J by 4 bases, with 13 bases left in between. The CDR3 is 14 residues long. CDR1 is DFQATT and CDR2 is SNEGSKA in the germline V gene (reference sequence). Regarding the study as a whole: Newly diagnosed disease favored TRBV20-1 and TRBJ2-1 over persistent disease.

The J gene is TRBJ2-7, the V gene TRBV20-1; the D gene is possibly TRBD1 (5 bases). Specimen: peripheral blood mononuclear cells (PBMCs), collected when the disease was refractory, from a patient treated with antithyroid drugs. The clonotype comes from a female donor with Graves disease. The CDR3 is CSARDARTRYEQYF. DNA of the CDR3: TGCAGTGCTAGAGATGCTCGGACACGTTACGAGCAGTACTTC.